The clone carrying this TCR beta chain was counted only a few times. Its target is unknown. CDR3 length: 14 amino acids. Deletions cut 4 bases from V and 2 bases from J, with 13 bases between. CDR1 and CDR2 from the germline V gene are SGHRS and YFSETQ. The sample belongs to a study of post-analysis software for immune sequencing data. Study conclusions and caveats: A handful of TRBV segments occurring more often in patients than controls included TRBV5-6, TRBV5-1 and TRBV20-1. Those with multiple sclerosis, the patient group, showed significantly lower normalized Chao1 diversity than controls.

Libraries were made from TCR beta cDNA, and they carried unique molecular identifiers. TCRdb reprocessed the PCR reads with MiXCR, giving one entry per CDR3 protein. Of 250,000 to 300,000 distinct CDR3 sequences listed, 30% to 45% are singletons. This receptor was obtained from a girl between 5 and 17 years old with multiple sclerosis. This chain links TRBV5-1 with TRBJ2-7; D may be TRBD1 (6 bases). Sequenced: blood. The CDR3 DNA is TGCGCCAGCAGCCCGGACAGCGTAGCCTACGAGCAGTACTTC. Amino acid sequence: CASSPDSVAYEQYF.